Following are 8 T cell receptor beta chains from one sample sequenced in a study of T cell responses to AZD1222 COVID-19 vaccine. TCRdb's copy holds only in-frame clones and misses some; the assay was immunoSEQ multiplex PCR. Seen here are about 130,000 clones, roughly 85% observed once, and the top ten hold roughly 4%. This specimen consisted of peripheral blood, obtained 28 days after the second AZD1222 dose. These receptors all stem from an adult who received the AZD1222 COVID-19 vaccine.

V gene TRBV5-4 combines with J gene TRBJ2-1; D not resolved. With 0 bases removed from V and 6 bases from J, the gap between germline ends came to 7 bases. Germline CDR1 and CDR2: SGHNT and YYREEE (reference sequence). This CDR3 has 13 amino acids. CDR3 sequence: CASSLDWANEQFF. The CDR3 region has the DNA TGTGCCAGCAGCTTGGATTGGGCCAATGAGCAGTTCTTC.

The CDR3 loop is CASSPLNTEAFF. Here the CDR3 DNA reads TGTGCCAGCAGCCCCCTCAACACTGAAGCTTTCTTT. The J gene is TRBJ1-1, the V gene TRBV12-3 or TRBV12-4; no clear D gene. CDR3 length: 12 residues. Trimming stripped 6 bases from V and 2 bases from J, with 7 bases between.

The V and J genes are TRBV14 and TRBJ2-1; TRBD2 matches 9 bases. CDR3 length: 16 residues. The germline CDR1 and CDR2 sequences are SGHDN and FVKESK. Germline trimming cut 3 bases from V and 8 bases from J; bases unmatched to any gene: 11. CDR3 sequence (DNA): TGTGCCAGCAGCCATTCTATGCGGGGGGGCCACGATGAGCAGTTCTTC. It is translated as CASSHSMRGGHDEQFF.

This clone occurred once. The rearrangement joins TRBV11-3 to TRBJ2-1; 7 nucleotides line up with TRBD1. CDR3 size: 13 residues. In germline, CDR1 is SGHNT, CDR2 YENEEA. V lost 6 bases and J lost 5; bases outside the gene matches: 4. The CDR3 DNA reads TGTGCCAGCAGTGTGACAGGGAACAATGAGCAGTTCTTC. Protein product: CASSVTGNNEQFF. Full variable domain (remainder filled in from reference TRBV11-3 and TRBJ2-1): EAGVVQSPRYKIIEKKQPVAFWCNPISGHNTLYWYLQNLGQGPELLIRYENEEAVDDSQLPKDRFSAERLKGVDSTLKIQPAELGDSAVYLCASSVTGNNEQFFGPGTRLTVL.

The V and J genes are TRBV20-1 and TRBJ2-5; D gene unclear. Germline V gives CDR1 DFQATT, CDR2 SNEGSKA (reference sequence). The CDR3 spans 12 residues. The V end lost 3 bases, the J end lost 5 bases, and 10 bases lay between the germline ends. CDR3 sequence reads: CSASMLYETQYF. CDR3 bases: TGCAGTGCTAGTATGCTTTACGAGACCCAGTACTTC.

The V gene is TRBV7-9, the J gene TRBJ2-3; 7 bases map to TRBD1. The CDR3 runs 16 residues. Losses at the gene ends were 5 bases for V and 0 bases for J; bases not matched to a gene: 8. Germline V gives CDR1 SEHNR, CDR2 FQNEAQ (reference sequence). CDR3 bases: TGTGCCAGCAGCCAATGGACAGGTCCTAGCACAGATACGCAGTATTTT. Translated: CASSQWTGPSTDTQYF.

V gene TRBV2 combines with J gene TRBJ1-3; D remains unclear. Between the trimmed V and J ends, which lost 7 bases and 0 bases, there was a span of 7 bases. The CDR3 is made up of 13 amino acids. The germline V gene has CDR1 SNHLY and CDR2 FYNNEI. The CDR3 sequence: CASTLFSGNTIYF. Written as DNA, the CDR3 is TGTGCCAGCACGCTTTTCTCTGGAAACACCATATATTTT.

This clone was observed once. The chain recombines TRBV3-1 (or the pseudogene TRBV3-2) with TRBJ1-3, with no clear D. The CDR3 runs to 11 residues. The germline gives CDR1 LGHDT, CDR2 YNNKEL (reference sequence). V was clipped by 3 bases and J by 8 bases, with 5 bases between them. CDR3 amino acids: CASSHGDTIYF. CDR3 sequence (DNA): TGTGCCAGCAGCCATGGGGACACCATATATTTT.